Listed below are T cell receptor beta chains from one sample, sequenced in a study of human T cells and chemical hapten exposure. TCRdb itself ran the RACE reads through MiXCR, one entry per CDR3 protein. The sample consists of fewer than 70,000 distinct CDR3 sequences, 5.5% to 7.5% of them appearing once. The starting material was whole blood, obtained in connection with sensitization to the hapten diphenylcyclopropenone (DPC). The receptors were sampled from a woman aged 30 to 39 with alopecia areata. Some clones in this sample may be carry-over from other donors' samples. Each CDR3 is given with its conserved first and last residue. The D gene is left open where the match is weak. Some rows have no size entry. The others give once, few or many, or a class for an expanded clone.

DNA | CDR3 | size | J | D | V
TGCGCCAGCAGCACGGGGACAGGGGGATCCTACAATGAGCAGTTCTTC | CASSTGTGGSYNEQFF | many | TRBJ2-1 | TRBD1 | TRBV5-1
TGTGCCACCAGTGACCCCTACAATGAGCAGTTCTTC | CATSDPYNEQFF | many | TRBJ2-1 | NA | TRBV24-1
TGCAGTGCTAGCAATGAGCAGTTCTTC | CSASNEQFF | many | TRBJ2-1 | NA | TRBV20-1
TGTGCCAGCAGTACCCTCATGGGGTCGGCTTTCTTT | CASSTLMGSAFF | many | TRBJ1-1 | NA | TRBV2
TGTGCCAGCAGCTCTTTCTGGCCGGGACCGCTGAACACTGAAGCTTTCTTT | CASSSFWPGPLNTEAFF | many | TRBJ1-1 | NA | TRBV11-2
TGTGCCAGCAGTCGGGACTTATCTGAAAAACTGTTTTTT | CASSRDLSEKLFF | many | TRBJ1-4 | NA | TRBV2
TGTGCCAGCAGCCAATATTATTCCGGTAACACTGAAGCTTTCTTT | CASSQYYSGNTEAFF | many | TRBJ1-1 | NA | TRBV3-1
TGTGCCAGCAGCTTAGTGTCGGGGAGCACAGATACGCAGTATTTT | CASSLVSGSTDTQYF | many | TRBJ2-3 | NA | TRBV7-9
TGTGCCAGCAGCTTTACAGGGGGGTACTTAGCTAACTATGGCTACACCTTC | CASSFTGGYLANYGYTF | many | TRBJ1-2 | TRBD1 | TRBV7-8
TGTGCCAGCAGCTTAGGCGGGGCCTCGGGGAGTTCACCCCTCCACTTT | CASSLGGASGSSPLHF | many | TRBJ1-6 | NA | TRBV7-2
TGCAGCGCCGGGACAGAGAACACCGGGGAGCTGTTTTTT | CSAGTENTGELFF | many | TRBJ2-2 | TRBD1 | TRBV29-1
TGTGCCAGTAGTTACGATTTGAATCAGCCCCAGCATTTT | CASSYDLNQPQHF | many | TRBJ1-5 | NA | TRBV19
TGCGCCAGCAGTCGTGGGGGGGCGCAGACTAATGAAAAACTGTTTTTT | CASSRGGAQTNEKLFF | few | TRBJ1-4 | NA | TRBV23-1
TGTGCCAGCAGCTCGACCGGAGTCTATAATTCACCCCTCCACTTT | CASSSTGVYNSPLHF | many | TRBJ1-6 | NA | TRBV11-2
TGTGCCAGCAGCTTAACCCTGACAGGGAGTTCCGATGGCTACACCTTC | CASSLTLTGSSDGYTF | many | TRBJ1-2 | TRBD1 | TRBV7-3
TGTGCCAGCAGTTACTCGAAGTCAGGGACCGGGGACACTGAAGCTTTCTTT | CASSYSKSGTGDTEAFF | once | TRBJ1-1 | NA | TRBV6-6
TGTGCCAGCAGACCACTAGCGGGGGCCACAGATACGCAGTATTTT | CASRPLAGATDTQYF | many | TRBJ2-3 | TRBD2 | TRBV6-2/TRBV6-3
TGTGCCAGCAGCCCCTATAGGGGGTTGGGGCCCCCAGATACGCAGTATTTT | CASSPYRGLGPPDTQYF | NA | TRBJ2-3 | NA | TRBV5-5
TGTGCCAGCAGTTGGTCCTCCGGACAGGGGCCGGATTTT | CASSWSSGQGPDF | NA | TRBJ2-3 | TRBD1 | TRBV6-2/TRBV6-3
TGTGCCAGCAGCTTAAGGGCAGGGCTGGCGTTCTCACCCCTCCACTTT | CASSLRAGLAFSPLHF | few | TRBJ1-6 | NA | TRBV7-2
TGCAGTGCTAAAAACCCGATCCTTGACACCGGGGAGCTGTTTTTT | CSAKNPILDTGELFF | NA | TRBJ2-2 | NA | TRBV20-1
TGCGCCAGCAGCTTGGGTGCCTACCAAGAGACCCAGTACTTC | CASSLGAYQETQYF | NA | TRBJ2-5 | NA | TRBV5-1
TGTGCCAGCAGCCAAAGTTCGGGGGACTATGGCTACACCTTC | CASSQSSGDYGYTF | many | TRBJ1-2 | NA | TRBV3-1
TGCGCCAGCAGCCAAGGTCGCCCTCCCTACGAGCAGTACTTC | CASSQGRPPYEQYF | many | TRBJ2-7 | NA | TRBV4-1
TGTGCCAGTAGTGTGGGACAGAACTATGGCGACACCTTC | CASSVGQNYGDTF | few | TRBJ1-2 | TRBD1 | TRBV19
TGTGCCTGGAACCGACAGGGGAAGAACACAGATACGCAGTATTTT | CAWNRQGKNTDTQYF | many | TRBJ2-3 | TRBD1 | TRBV30
TGCAGTGCTAGAGAAGGAGGGGCAGGCGGACAGCCCCAGCATTTT | CSAREGGAGGQPQHF | many | TRBJ1-5 | NA | TRBV20-1
TGTGCCAGCAGGAGACTTGCTTCAGGGGCAGATACGCAGTATTTT | CASRRLASGADTQYF | NA | TRBJ2-3 | NA | TRBV2
TGTGCCAGCAGTTTGGGGCTAGCGGGGGGGTCCCTCACCGGGGAGCTGTTTTTT | CASSLGLAGGSLTGELFF | many | TRBJ2-2 | TRBD2 | TRBV27
TGTGCCAGCTCATCACAACAGGGTAATGCTAACTATGGCTACACCTTC | CASSSQQGNANYGYTF | many | TRBJ1-2 | NA | TRBV18
TGTGCCAGTAGTATCGGGCAGACTAGCACAGATACGCAGTATTTT | CASSIGQTSTDTQYF | few | TRBJ2-3 | NA | TRBV19
TGTGCCAGCAGCCAGAGCGGGGGGGCATATACTGAAGCTTTCTTT | CASSQSGGAYTEAFF | NA | TRBJ1-1 | NA | TRBV12-3/TRBV12-4
TGTGCCAGCAGCCAATCTAGTCCGGGGGGGGGGGATGAGCAGTTCTTC | CASSQSSPGGGDEQFF | few | TRBJ2-1 | TRBD2 | TRBV3-1
TGTGCCAGCAGCTTAGAAGGGGGACGACGGGCTTTCTTT | CASSLEGGRRAFF | many | TRBJ1-1 | NA | TRBV7-2
TGTGCCAGCTCACCGGGACAGGGTTTCGTTGGCTACACCTTC | CASSPGQGFVGYTF | many | TRBJ1-2 | TRBD1 | TRBV18
TGTGCCAGCAGTTTTATTGGCAGGGAAGCGACCCAGTACTTC | CASSFIGREATQYF | many | TRBJ2-5 | NA | TRBV12-3/TRBV12-4
TGTGCCAGCAGCTTCTCCGGGGAGCTGTTTTTT | CASSFSGELFF | NA | TRBJ2-2 | NA | TRBV5-4
TGCGCCAGCAGCCAAGAGGTCGTTGCGGGAGTAAGGTTAGACAATGAGCAGTTCTTC | CASSQEVVAGVRLDNEQFF | medium-sized | TRBJ2-1 | TRBD2 | TRBV4-1
TGCGCCAGCAGCTTGTGGTCAGGGGATAATTCACCCCTCCACTTT | CASSLWSGDNSPLHF | many | TRBJ1-6 | NA | TRBV5-1
TGTGCCAGCAGCTTATCCGGGACGGCTGGCGATGAGCAGTTCTTC | CASSLSGTAGDEQFF | once | TRBJ2-1 | NA | TRBV7-2
TGTGCCAGCAGCACCGGACAGGGTTTCACAGATACGCAGTATTTT | CASSTGQGFTDTQYF | many | TRBJ2-3 | TRBD1 | TRBV11-2
TGTGCCAGCAGTTATCTCCGGGGTGGTCAGCCCCAGCATTTT | CASSYLRGGQPQHF | NA | TRBJ1-5 | NA | TRBV12-3/TRBV12-4
TGCAGTGCTAGTCGCGGGGGACAGAACTACAATGAGCAGTTCTTC | CSASRGGQNYNEQFF | many | TRBJ2-1 | NA | TRBV20-1
TGCAGTGCTACCGACAGAGGAGTGGCCGAGCAGTACTTC | CSATDRGVAEQYF | many | TRBJ2-7 | NA | TRBV20-1
TGCAGTGCTAGTTCCTCTTACTCCTATAATTCACCCCTCCACTTT | CSASSSYSYNSPLHF | many | TRBJ1-6 | NA | TRBV20-1